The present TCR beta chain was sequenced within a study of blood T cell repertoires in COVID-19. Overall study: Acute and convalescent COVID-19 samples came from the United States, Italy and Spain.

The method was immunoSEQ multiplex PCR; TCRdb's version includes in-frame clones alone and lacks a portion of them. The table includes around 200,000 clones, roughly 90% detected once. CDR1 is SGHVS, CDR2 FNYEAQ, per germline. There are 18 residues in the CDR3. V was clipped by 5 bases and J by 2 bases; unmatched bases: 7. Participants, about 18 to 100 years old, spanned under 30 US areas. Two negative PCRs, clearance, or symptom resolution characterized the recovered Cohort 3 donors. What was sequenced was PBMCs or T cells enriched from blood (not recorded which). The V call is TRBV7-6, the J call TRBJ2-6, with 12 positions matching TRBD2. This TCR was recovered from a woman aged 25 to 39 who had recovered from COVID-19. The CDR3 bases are TGTGCCAGCAGCCTAGGGTCTAGCGGGGGGGCTGGGGCCAACGTCCTGACTTTC. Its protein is CASSLGSSGGAGANVLTF.